This T cell receptor beta chain was sequenced during a study of T cell repertoires in cytomegalovirus infection. Across the whole study: Public TCR beta signatures indicated both CMV infection and matching HLA type.

General study points: Totalled public TCR beta family frequency picked out people who carried CMV plus the relevant HLA. Ex vivo responses were dominated by HLA-C-restricted CMV-specific TCR beta clonotypes.

The CDR3 is made up of 14 amino acids. Germline V gene data show CDR1 as SNHLY and CDR2 as FYNNEI. Trimming shortened V by 4 bases and J by 5 bases, and 12 bases separated the two germline ends. TCRdb reanalysed the reads using MiXCR and keeps one entry per CDR3 protein. The profile covers around 630,000 distinct CDR3 sequences, with 20% to 25% appearing a single time and around 8% taken by the ten largest. With respect to this clonotype: Its antigen is still unknown.

The sequencing sample was made of CD8+ T cells from PBMCs. The chain uses TRBV2 and TRBJ2-4; no definite D call. This clonotype originated in a human donor in good health (CMV status not recorded). Some clones in this sample may be carry-over from other donors' samples. CDR3 DNA sequence: TGTGCCAGCAGTGTATTGGGAAGGCAAAACATTCAGTACTTC. It specifies CASSVLGRQNIQYF. The full variable domain, completed using reference TRBV2 and TRBJ2-4, is EPEVTQTPSHQVTQMGQEVILRCVPISNHLYFYWYRQILGQKVEFLVSFYNNEISEKSEIFDDQFSVERPDGSNFTLKIRSTKLEDSAMYFCASSVLGRQNIQYFGAGTRLSVL.